The 14 T cell receptor beta chains presented below share a single source sample, sequenced in a study of CD8+ T cells in alopecia areata. Sequencing templates came from extracted RNA that was reverse transcribed into cDNA. The data were produced by immunoSEQ multiplex PCR, yet TCRdb's version contains in-frame clones alone and is incomplete. The table shows 110,000 to 150,000 clones, with approximately 51% occurring only once. Sequences were derived from CD4+ T cells sorted from blood, sampled at week 0. The receptor set was obtained from a human donor with alopecia areata.

The chain combines TRBV7-3 with TRBJ2-6; possible D gene TRBD2, 5 bases. The germline V and J ends were trimmed by 4 bases and 4 bases, with 8 bases remaining between them. There are 14 residues in the CDR3. Per germline, CDR1 SGHTA and CDR2 FQGTGA. CDR3 loop: CASSSPGGANVLTF. CDR3 DNA sequence: TGTGCCAGCAGCTCCCCGGGGGGGGCCAACGTCCTGACTTTC.

By frequency in the sample, this clone is medium-sized (0.01 to 0.1%). The chain links TRBV13 to TRBJ1-1; D is unresolved. The CDR3 length is 12 residues. Germline-derived CDR1 and CDR2 are PRHDT and FYEKMQ (reference sequence). Trimming took 2 bases from V and 4 from J, leaving 5 bases between them. The CDR3 sequence: CASSLIRTEAFF. In DNA form, the CDR3 reads TGTGCCAGCAGCTTAATCCGCACTGAAGCTTTCTTT.

The chain combines TRBV4-1 with TRBJ2-3; D is uncertain. V lost 8 bases and J 2 bases, leaving 17 bases between the germline ends. From germline, CDR1 is MGHRA and CDR2 YSYEKL. The CDR3 has 15 amino acids. CDR3 nucleotides: TGCGCCAGCCGCCGACTTAACAGTGACACAGATACGCAGTATTTT. It encodes CASRRLNSDTDTQYF.

The rearrangement joins TRBV30 to TRBJ2-7, with D possibly TRBD1 on 5 matching bases. V was trimmed by 0 bases and J by 2 bases, leaving 20 bases between them. The CDR3 has 17 residues. The V gene's germline CDR1 is GTSNPN and CDR2 SVGIG (reference sequence). For the CDR3, the DNA is TGTGCCTGGAGTGTACCCCCGGGCAGGGCAGGCGCCTACGAGCAGTACTTC. Translating it yields CAWSVPPGRAGAYEQYF.

This chain links TRBV19 with TRBJ2-5; the match to TRBD2 covers 13 bases. Trimming at V came to 3 bases and at J to 6 bases, leaving 7 bases not matched to a gene. CDR3 size: 16 residues. The germline V gene encodes CDR1 LNHDA and CDR2 SQIVND (reference sequence). In DNA form, the CDR3 reads TGTGCCAGTAGTATGCGGACTAGCGGGAGCGTAAAGACCCAGTACTTC. Its translation is CASSMRTSGSVKTQYF.

This clone was picked up a small number of times. The rearrangement uses TRBV30 and TRBJ1-5, with 7 bases fitting TRBD1. There are 17 residues in the CDR3. V was pared by 2 bases and J by 2 bases, with 12 bases of the junction left unmatched. Germline V CDR1 and CDR2: GTSNPN, SVGIG (reference sequence). The DNA of the CDR3 is TGTGCCTGGAGTCCCACCCCGGGCGGGACAGGCAATCAGCCCCAGCATTTT. Protein product: CAWSPTPGGTGNQPQHF.

The chain recombines TRBV30 with TRBJ2-5, with D unclear. V lost 1 base to trimming and J lost 0 bases, with 15 bases between them. The CDR3 contains 16 residues. Germline lookup yields CDR1 GTSNPN and CDR2 SVGIG (reference sequence). CDR3 DNA: TGTGCCTGGAGTGATTTCCAGCAGCAGTACCAAGAGACCCAGTACTTC. Amino acid sequence: CAWSDFQQQYQETQYF.

The rearrangement uses TRBV29-1 and TRBJ1-1; D gene ambiguous. The CDR3 consists of 13 residues. Germline assignment: CDR1 SQVTM and CDR2 ANQGSEA. V dropped 7 bases and J dropped 4 bases, with 16 bases sitting between them. The CDR3, as DNA: TGCAGCGCCCTGGCCCCGGCCGGCACTGAAGCTTTCTTT. It translates to CSALAPAGTEAFF.

This chain joins TRBV27 and TRBJ2-7; TRBD1 is a possible D gene (6 bases). V lost 3 bases, J lost 4 bases, and 10 bases lay in between. This CDR3 has 13 amino acids. Looked up from germline, CDR1 is MNHEY and CDR2 is SMNVEV (reference sequence). The CDR3 DNA reads as TGTGCCAGCAGTTTTGGGACAAAGTACGAGCAGTACTTC. Protein product: CASSFGTKYEQYF.

The V gene is TRBV2, the J gene TRBJ2-5; no firm D call. Between the trimmed V and J ends, which lost 3 bases and 4 bases, there was a span of 12 bases. The CDR3 is 14 residues long. Germline V lookup: CDR1 SNHLY, CDR2 FYNNEI. The chain's CDR3 is CASSEVRSRETQYF. CDR3 DNA sequence: TGTGCCAGCAGTGAGGTGAGATCGCGAGAGACCCAGTACTTC.

The chain is built from TRBV9 and TRBJ1-6, with D possibly TRBD1 on 5 matching bases. The germline V gene has CDR1 SGDLS and CDR2 YYNGEE. This CDR3 region has 14 residues. Trimming pared 7 bases from V and 7 bases from J, leaving 15 bases between. The CDR3 sequence: CASSRQWKNSPLHF. The CDR3, as DNA: TGTGCCAGCTCGCGACAGTGGAAGAATTCACCCCTCCACTTT.

The chain is built from TRBV20-1 and TRBJ1-1; D remains unclear. The CDR3 contains 11 residues. CDR1 and CDR2 from the germline V gene are DFQATT and SNEGSKA (reference sequence). V lost 0 bases and J 5 bases, leaving 4 bases between the germline ends. CDR3 protein: CSARDKTEAFF. CDR3 sequence (DNA): TGCAGTGCTAGAGATAAAACTGAAGCTTTCTTT.

The V and J genes are TRBV2 and TRBJ2-5; 8 bases match TRBD2. CDR1 is SNHLY and CDR2 is FYNNEI in the germline V gene. Trimming took 4 bases from V and 4 from J; bases not matched to a gene: 2. The CDR3 contains 13 residues. The CDR3, as DNA: TGTGCCAGCAGTGCCGGGGGGGGAGAGACCCAGTACTTC. This gives the protein CASSAGGGETQYF.

DNA of the CDR3: TGTGCCACCAGTGGAGACCGAGGCATTCGGGTCCAAGAGACCCAGTACTTC. Translation: CATSGDRGIRVQETQYF. The chain employs TRBV15 and TRBJ2-5; unclear D gene. CDR1 and CDR2 (germline): LNHNV, YYDKDF (reference sequence). The CDR3 consists of 17 residues. Between the trimmed V and J ends, which lost 6 bases and 1 base, there was a span of 21 bases.